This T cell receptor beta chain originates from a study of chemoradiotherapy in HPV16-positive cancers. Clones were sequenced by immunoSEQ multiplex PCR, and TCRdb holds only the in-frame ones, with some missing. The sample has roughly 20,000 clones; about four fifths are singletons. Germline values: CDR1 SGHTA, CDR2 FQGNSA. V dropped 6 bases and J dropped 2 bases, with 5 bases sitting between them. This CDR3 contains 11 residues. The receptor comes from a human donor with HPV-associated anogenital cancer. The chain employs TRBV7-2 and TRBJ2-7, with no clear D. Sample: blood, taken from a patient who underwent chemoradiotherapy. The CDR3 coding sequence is TGTGCCAGCAGTCCGGCCTACGAGCAGTACTTC. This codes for CASSPAYEQYF.